Following are 20 T cell receptor beta chains from one sample sequenced in a study of blood T cell repertoires in COVID-19. Method: immunoSEQ multiplex PCR; TCRdb's copy keeps in-frame clones and lacks some. The sample has fewer than 400,000 clones; about 88% are singletons. The sequencing input was peripheral blood. These receptors were collected from a human donor in a cohort sampled during active COVID-19.

The rearrangement links TRBV15 to TRBJ1-1, with D possibly TRBD1 on 6 matching bases. V was trimmed by 4 bases and J by 10 bases, leaving 16 bases between them. CDR1 is LNHNV, CDR2 YYDKDF, per germline (reference sequence). This CDR3 has 13 amino acids. CDR3 protein: CATSTDRPHAAFF. The DNA for the CDR3 is TGTGCCACCAGCACCGACAGGCCGCATGCAGCTTTCTTT.

This clone was picked up one time. The chain is built from TRBV11-1 and TRBJ1-2, with D perhaps matching TRBD1 (6 bases). CDR3 length: 14 residues. Trimming pared 4 bases from V and 8 bases from J, leaving 17 bases between. In germline, CDR1 is SGHAT, CDR2 FQDESV (reference sequence). CDR3 nucleotides: TGTGCCAGCAGCTCCCGGACAGCCTTGGGGGGCTACACCTTC. Amino acid sequence: CASSSRTALGGYTF.

This sequence joins TRBV4-1 and TRBJ2-4; D is unclear. The CDR3 totals 18 residues. V dropped 0 bases and J dropped 0 bases, with 15 bases sitting between them. Per the germline V gene, CDR1 is MGHRA and CDR2 is YSYEKL. CDR3 sequence reads: CASSQEAWADLAKNIQYF. In DNA form, the CDR3 reads TGCGCCAGCAGCCAAGAGGCTTGGGCAGACCTAGCCAAAAACATTCAGTACTTC.

The chain uses TRBV5-4 and TRBJ2-3; 8 nucleotides line up with TRBD1. The CDR3 contains 15 residues. In germline, CDR1 is SGHNT, CDR2 YYREEE (reference sequence). The ends lost 3 bases at V and 3 bases at J; junction bases unmatched: 6. This CDR3 is CASSSTTGVTDTQYF. In nucleotides, the CDR3 is TGTGCCAGCAGCTCAACGACAGGGGTGACAGATACGCAGTATTTT.

The chain uses TRBV2 and TRBJ2-1; tentative D call: TRBD1 (7 bases). The germline V and J ends were trimmed by 3 bases and 9 bases, with 18 bases remaining between them. Germline CDR1 reads SNHLY; CDR2 reads FYNNEI. This CDR3 is built from 15 residues. The CDR3 DNA follows: TGTGCCAGCAGTGAGTATCGGGCAGGGGGACTTGAGCAGTTCTTC. Translating it yields CASSEYRAGGLEQFF.

This chain joins TRBV12-2 and TRBJ1-5. TRBV12-2 is a pseudogene locus. The CDR3 spans 14 residues. Here the CDR3 reads CASRLELRGQTQHF. CDR3 bases: TGTGCAAGTCGCTTAGAATTACGCGGCCAGACCCAGCATTTT.

As DNA, the CDR3 is TGCGCCAGCAGGGGTGACAGTCATAACTATGGCTACACCTTC. Translated: CASRGDSHNYGYTF. The rearrangement links TRBV5-1 to TRBJ1-2; maybe TRBD1 (5 bases). In germline, CDR1 is SGHRS, CDR2 YFSETQ. Trimming removed 5 bases at V and 1 base at J, with 12 bases between. The CDR3 is 14 amino acids.

Written as DNA, the CDR3 is TGTGCCTGGGCTGCGGGGGAAGGCGAGCAGTACTTC. Amino acid sequence: CAWAAGEGEQYF. The rearrangement uses TRBV30 and TRBJ2-7; the match to TRBD2 covers 7 bases. Germline V gives CDR1 GTSNPN, CDR2 SVGIG (reference sequence). Unmatched junction bases numbered 7, after V lost 5 bases and J lost 6 bases. CDR3 size: 12 residues.

This chain connects TRBV11-2 to TRBJ2-1, with 14 positions matching TRBD2. Trimming cost V 3 bases and J 6 bases; bases outside gene matches: 4. Germline-derived CDR1 and CDR2 are SGHAT and FQNNGV. CDR3 length equals 16 residues. This CDR3 is CASSFTGTSGSNEQFF. CDR3 nucleotides: TGTGCCAGCAGCTTCACCGGGACTAGCGGGAGCAATGAGCAGTTCTTC.

The chain carries TRBV7-3 and TRBJ2-3; 12 bases line up with TRBD2. From germline, CDR1 is SGHTA and CDR2 FQGTGA. This CDR3 has 16 residues. Germline trimming cut 5 bases from V and 4 bases from J; bases unmatched to any gene: 7. CDR3 sequence (DNA): TGTGCCAGCAGCGTATCGCCTAGCGGGAGGGCAGATACGCAGTATTTT. This sequence encodes CASSVSPSGRADTQYF.

The chain carries TRBV18 and TRBJ1-3; the D is unclear. V was clipped by 3 bases and J by 4 bases, with 7 bases between them. This CDR3 is built from 13 residues. Germline CDR1 is KGHSH and CDR2 is LQKENI. The CDR3 region is CASSPGVGNTIYF. In DNA form, the CDR3 reads TGTGCCAGCTCACCGGGCGTCGGAAACACCATATATTTT.

This clone was counted a single time. The V gene is TRBV2, the J gene TRBJ2-1, with TRBD2 identical over 8 bases. This CDR3 has 18 amino acids. Per germline, CDR1 SNHLY and CDR2 FYNNEI. Germline trimming cut 0 bases from V and 8 bases from J; bases unmatched to any gene: 15. This CDR3 is CASSEAPLSRIGGDEQFF. CDR3 nucleotides: TGTGCCAGCAGTGAAGCGCCGTTGTCGCGGATCGGGGGGGATGAGCAGTTCTTC.

The chain employs TRBV10-3 and TRBJ1-1, with D possibly being TRBD1 (6 bases). The CDR3 has 13 amino acids. Germline V CDR1 and CDR2: ENHRY, SYGVKD. V was shortened by 11 bases and J by 1 base, with 14 bases between the two germline ends. CDR3 sequence: CASLRGGNTEAFF. CDR3 DNA sequence: TGTGCCTCCCTGAGGGGGGGGAACACTGAAGCTTTCTTT.

The chain is built from TRBV6-1 and TRBJ2-1, with D maybe TRBD1 (5 bases). Germline CDR1 MNHNS, CDR2 SASEGT. The CDR3 spans 15 residues. Trimming removed 2 bases from V and 7 bases from J, with 15 bases in between. The CDR3 sequence: CASSEIGIPGNEQFF. In DNA, the CDR3 is TGTGCCAGCAGTGAAATAGGGATCCCAGGGAATGAGCAGTTCTTC.

This clone was seen a single time. The chain uses TRBV10-3 and TRBJ2-1; 11 nucleotides line up with TRBD2. Germline CDR1 and CDR2: ENHRY and SYGVKD. The CDR3 has 16 amino acids. The V and J ends lost 6 bases and 9 bases, in that order; junction bases with no gene match: 13. CDR3 in amino acids: CAISEVMLAGGREQFF. In nucleotides, the CDR3 is TGTGCCATCAGCGAAGTGATGTTAGCGGGGGGGCGTGAGCAGTTCTTC.

In the case of this clone: In the same sample, other DNA sequences code for this CDR3. The chain is built from TRBV5-1 and TRBJ2-1, with 11 bases lining up with TRBD2. The CDR3 sequence is 16 residues long. Germline trimming cut 4 bases from V and 4 bases from J; bases unmatched to any gene: 7. The germline gives CDR1 SGHRS, CDR2 YFSETQ. The CDR3 spells CASSRSTSGAYNEQFF. The CDR3 DNA sequence: TGCGCCAGCAGCCGGTCGACTAGCGGGGCGTACAATGAGCAGTTCTTC.

The gene calls are TRBV7-8 and TRBJ1-1; D perhaps matches TRBD1 (6 bases). The V gene's germline CDR1 is SGHVS and CDR2 FQNEAQ. The CDR3 totals 18 residues. Deletions cut 1 base from V and 0 bases from J, with 18 bases between. The CDR3 spells CASSLVAGAEIMNTEAFF. Here the CDR3 DNA reads TGTGCCAGCAGCTTAGTTGCAGGGGCCGAAATAATGAACACTGAAGCTTTCTTT.

This clone was seen only once. The rearrangement uses TRBV9 and TRBJ1-2, with 10 bases lining up with TRBD1. Per germline, CDR1 SGDLS and CDR2 YYNGEE. The CDR3 contains 17 residues. The junction had 14 bases not matched to a gene; V was cut back by 3 bases and J by 6 bases. In DNA form, the CDR3 reads TGTGCCAGCAGCGCCCGGAGGGACAGGGGAGTGGAGGATGGCTACACCTTC. This translates into CASSARRDRGVEDGYTF.

At least ten counts were recorded for this clone. The chain uses TRBV4-2 and TRBJ2-7, with 9 nucleotides matching TRBD2. Trimming took 0 bases from V and 1 from J; bases not matched to a gene: 1. The length of the CDR3 is 15 residues. The germline V gene has CDR1 LGHNA and CDR2 YNFKEQ. The CDR3 loop reads CASSQDSGSSYEQYF. Here the CDR3 DNA reads TGTGCCAGCAGCCAAGATAGCGGGAGTTCCTACGAGCAGTACTTC.

The chain joins TRBV19 to TRBJ1-6; D gene uncertain. The germline gives CDR1 LNHDA, CDR2 SQIVND (reference sequence). This CDR3 has 15 amino acids. Trimming shortened V by 2 bases and J by 6 bases, and 11 bases separated the two germline ends. As DNA, the CDR3 is TGTGCCAGTAGTATATCTACAGCCACTAATTCACCCCTCCACTTT. Translation gives CASSISTATNSPLHF.